These 29 T cell receptor beta chains originate from one sample sequenced in a study of early T cells in non-severe SARS-CoV-2 infection. MiXCR, applied by TCRdb to the 5' RACE reads, yields one record per CDR3 protein. The sample yields roughly 27,000 distinct CDR3 sequences, 9.5% to 10% seen once. Source material: whole blood. Receptor source: an adult who was a healthcare worker with PCR-confirmed SARS-CoV-2 infection or an uninfected control (not recorded which).

This clonotype was counted at least ten times. The V gene is TRBV7-3, the J gene TRBJ2-6, with a possible D match to TRBD2 (5 bases). The CDR3 totals 17 residues. V lost 6 bases and J 2 bases, leaving 17 bases between the germline ends. CDR1 is SGHTA, CDR2 FQGTGA, per germline. CDR3 sequence: CASSRRTDPTGANVLTF. The DNA of the CDR3 is TGTGCCAGCAGTCGTAGGACTGATCCGACTGGGGCCAACGTCCTGACTTTC.

This chain's CDR3 is CASSQGLGRGQNIQYF. CDR3 DNA: TGTGCCAGCAGCCAAGGATTGGGTCGGGGACAGAACATTCAGTACTTC. This chain connects TRBV3-1 to TRBJ2-4; TRBD1 matches at 7 bases. This CDR3 is built from 16 residues. J was trimmed by 7 bases and V by 1 base; bases with no gene match: 10. Per the germline V gene, CDR1 is LGHDT and CDR2 is YNNKEL (reference sequence).

This clonotype was observed many times. J is TRBJ2-1 and V is TRBV20-1; TRBD2 is a possible D gene (6 bases). Germline values: CDR1 DFQATT, CDR2 SNEGSKA (reference sequence). V lost 5 bases and J 15 bases, leaving 23 bases between the germline ends. CDR3 length: 13 residues. CDR3 nucleotide sequence: TGCAGTGCTCCCACTCCGGGACCCACCGGGGGGTTCTTC. Amino acid sequence: CSAPTPGPTGGFF.

Ten or more counts support this clonotype. The V and J genes are TRBV30 and TRBJ2-3, with TRBD2 matching over 7 bases. CDR1 and CDR2 from the germline V gene are GTSNPN and SVGIG (reference sequence). Trimming at V came to 5 bases and at J to 6 bases, leaving 5 bases not matched to a gene. The CDR3 totals 12 residues. The CDR3 DNA reads as TGTGCCTGGGGGGGAGGGAAGGATACGCAGTATTTT. Protein product: CAWGGGKDTQYF.

This clonotype occurred many times. V gene TRBV4-2 combines with J gene TRBJ1-4, with D possibly TRBD1 on 5 matching bases. Between the trimmed V and J ends, which lost 0 bases and 2 bases, there was a span of 10 bases. Germline-derived CDR1 and CDR2 are LGHNA and YNFKEQ. This CDR3 is 16 amino acids long. The CDR3 sequence is CASSQEVGETNEKLFF. The CDR3 DNA sequence: TGTGCCAGCAGCCAAGAGGTGGGGGAGACTAATGAAAAACTGTTTTTT.

This chain joins TRBV30 and TRBJ2-6, with D unclear. Germline CDR1 is GTSNPN and CDR2 is SVGIG (reference sequence). The CDR3 extends over 13 amino acids. V gave up 4 bases and J gave up 2 bases, with 6 bases separating them. The CDR3 protein is CAWIPAGANVLTF. The DNA for the CDR3 is TGTGCCTGGATTCCGGCTGGGGCCAACGTCCTGACTTTC.

The chain carries TRBV7-6 and TRBJ2-7, with unresolved D. V was clipped by 5 bases and J by 2 bases, with 10 bases between them. This CDR3 contains 13 residues. From germline, CDR1 is SGHVS and CDR2 FNYEAQ. CDR3: CASSPRTAYEQYF. In DNA, the CDR3 is TGTGCCAGCAGCCCGCGGACGGCCTACGAGCAGTACTTC.

This clonotype was found many times. This chain uses TRBV12-3 or TRBV12-4 with TRBJ2-1; 9 nucleotides line up with TRBD1. Losses at the gene ends were 2 bases for V and 6 bases for J; bases not matched to a gene: 5. The CDR3 loop spans 15 amino acids. The CDR3 nucleotides read TGTGCCAGCAGTTTAAACAGGGGGCACTCCAATGAGCAGTTCTTC. It codes for CASSLNRGHSNEQFF.

This clonotype was picked up a small number of times. The chain uses TRBV5-4 and TRBJ2-2; D could derive from TRBD1 or TRBD2 (5 bases each). V was clipped by 4 bases and J by 0 bases, with 10 bases between them. Per germline, CDR1 SGHNT and CDR2 YYREEE (reference sequence). The CDR3 consists of 15 residues. DNA of the CDR3: TGTGCCAGCAGCCGAGAGGGGACGAACACCGGGGAGCTGTTTTTT. Translation gives CASSREGTNTGELFF.

This clonotype was picked up many times. The rearrangement joins TRBV20-1 to TRBJ2-3; D not resolved. This CDR3 is 13 amino acids long. Germline CDR1 DFQATT, CDR2 SNEGSKA (reference sequence). The ends were cut back, 1 base at V and 2 bases at J, with 7 bases in the middle. DNA for the CDR3: TGCAGTGCTAGAGCGCCGTTCACAGATACGCAGTATTTT. Its protein is CSARAPFTDTQYF.

This clonotype was found many times. This rearrangement joins TRBV7-3 to TRBJ1-1; D unclear. The CDR3 runs to 14 residues. Germline CDR1 SGHTA, CDR2 FQGTGA. Trimming shortened V by 0 bases and J by 1 base, and 6 bases separated the two germline ends. DNA of the CDR3: TGTGCCAGCAGCTTAACGGCCTCGAACACTGAAGCTTTCTTT. Its protein is CASSLTASNTEAFF.

This clonotype was recorded many times. The V and J genes are TRBV19 and TRBJ2-3; the D is unclear. Deletions cut 5 bases from V and 9 bases from J, with 15 bases between. The germline gives CDR1 LNHDA, CDR2 SQIVND (reference sequence). This CDR3 spans 13 amino acids. CDR3 bases: TGTGCCAGTAGTCAACCCCTTTTTCGAACGCAGTATTTT. Translating gives CASSQPLFRTQYF.

This clonotype appeared many times. The chain couples TRBV3-1 to TRBJ2-2, with D possibly being TRBD2 (5 bases). Per the germline V gene, CDR1 is LGHDT and CDR2 is YNNKEL (reference sequence). The germline V and J ends were trimmed by 8 bases and 3 bases, with 13 bases remaining between them. This CDR3 is built from 14 residues. The CDR3 DNA reads TGTGCCAGCCGGACCAGAGCGGACACCGGGGAGCTGTTTTTT. The encoded protein is CASRTRADTGELFF.

V is TRBV5-1 and J is TRBJ2-1; 11 bases match TRBD2. V was clipped by 4 bases and J by 8 bases; unmatched bases: 5. The CDR3 loop spans 14 amino acids. CDR1 SGHRS and CDR2 YFSETQ come from the germline V gene. The CDR3: CASSPGLAVDEQFF. CDR3 DNA sequence: TGCGCCAGCAGCCCGGGACTAGCGGTCGATGAGCAGTTCTTC.

This clonotype was observed at least ten times. The chain combines TRBV6-5 with TRBJ1-1; D is perhaps TRBD1 (5 bases). The CDR3 runs to 12 residues. Trimming took 8 bases from V and 6 from J, leaving 13 bases between them. The germline gives CDR1 MNHEY, CDR2 SVGAGI. The CDR3 spells CASRWGNSEAFF. CDR3 DNA sequence: TGTGCCAGCCGATGGGGGAATTCTGAAGCTTTCTTT.

This clonotype was recorded a few times. This chain connects TRBV7-2 to TRBJ1-5; D is perhaps TRBD1 (6 bases). V dropped 5 bases and J dropped 3 bases, with 11 bases sitting between them. CDR1 is SGHTA and CDR2 is FQGNSA in the germline V gene. The CDR3 runs 14 residues. CDR3 in DNA: TGTGCCAGCAGCCTCAGGGGTCCCAATCAGCCCCAGCATTTT. This translates into CASSLRGPNQPQHF. Full variable domain (rest looked up from reference TRBV7-2 and TRBJ1-5): GAGVSQSPSNKVTEKGKDVELRCDPISGHTALYWYRQSLGQGLEFLIYFQGNSAPDKSGLPSDRFSAERTGGSVSTLTIQRTQQEDSAVYLCASSLRGPNQPQHFGDGTRLSIL.

CDR3 bases: TGTGCCAGCAGAACGCAGCGGGGGGCCTTATCAGATACGCAGTATTTT. Translation: CASRTQRGALSDTQYF. The chain couples TRBV7-2 to TRBJ2-3; TRBD2 aligns across 9 bases. The junction had 11 bases not matched to a gene; V was cut back by 6 bases and J by 4 bases. This CDR3 comprises 16 residues. The germline V gene encodes CDR1 SGHTA and CDR2 FQGNSA. Full variable domain (outside the CDR3, taken from reference TRBV7-2 and TRBJ2-3): GAGVSQSPSNKVTEKGKDVELRCDPISGHTALYWYRQSLGQGLEFLIYFQGNSAPDKSGLPSDRFSAERTGGSVSTLTIQRTQQEDSAVYLCASRTQRGALSDTQYFGPGTRLTVL.

This clonotype was observed a few times. The chain couples TRBV4-1 to TRBJ1-6; D gene unclear. V gave up 4 bases and J gave up 8 bases, with 15 bases separating them. From germline, CDR1 is MGHRA and CDR2 YSYEKL. This CDR3 has 15 residues. This chain's CDR3 is CASSRGPVGDSPLHF. The CDR3 DNA reads as TGCGCCAGCAGCCGCGGGCCCGTCGGCGATTCACCCCTCCACTTT.

In its sample, this clonotype was seen many times. V usage is TRBV6-2 or TRBV6-3 and J usage is TRBJ2-5; perhaps TRBD1 as D (6 bases). CDR3 length equals 11 residues. CDR1 is MNHEY, CDR2 SVGEGT, per germline. With 7 bases removed from V and 6 bases from J, the gap between germline ends came to 9 bases. The DNA for the CDR3 is TGTGCCAGCAAGACAGGAAAGACCCAGTACTTC. This gives the protein CASKTGKTQYF.

The chain recombines TRBV12-3 or TRBV12-4 with TRBJ2-3, with D possibly being TRBD1 or TRBD2 (7 bases each). There are 15 residues in the CDR3. V shed 4 bases and J shed 4 bases, with 15 bases lying between them. The CDR3 bases are TGTGCCAGCAGTTCCCGACAGGGAGGGTCAGATACGCAGTATTTT. This encodes CASSSRQGGSDTQYF.

This clonotype turned up a few times. V and J are TRBV6-2 or TRBV6-3 and TRBJ2-1; no clear D. The V end was cut by 3 bases, the J end by 6 bases, with 6 bases between. The CDR3 is made up of 12 amino acids. The germline CDR1 and CDR2 sequences are MNHEY and SVGEGT. The CDR3 sequence: CASSYWGNEQFF. The CDR3 DNA is TGTGCCAGCAGTTATTGGGGCAATGAGCAGTTCTTC.

This clonotype was picked up many times. V and J are TRBV18 and TRBJ1-2, with TRBD1 identical over 10 bases. The CDR3 is made up of 14 amino acids. CDR1 and CDR2 (germline): KGHSH, LQKENI. The junction had 9 bases not matched to a gene; V was cut back by 6 bases and J by 8 bases. The CDR3 DNA reads TGTGCCAGCTCGCCGGGACAGGGGAGCTCCGGCTACACCTTC. This translates into CASSPGQGSSGYTF.

This clonotype was counted ten times or more. V is TRBV7-2 and J is TRBJ2-5; TRBD1 aligns across 12 bases. Per the germline V gene, CDR1 is SGHTA and CDR2 is FQGNSA. The CDR3 has 15 amino acids. J was trimmed by 3 bases and V by 5 bases; bases with no gene match: 4. Written as DNA, the CDR3 is TGTGCCAGCAGCCGGGGGACAGGGGGCGAAGAGACCCAGTACTTC. This sequence encodes CASSRGTGGEETQYF. The entire variable domain, with the rest obtained from reference TRBV7-2 and TRBJ2-5, is as follows: GAGVSQSPSNKVTEKGKDVELRCDPISGHTALYWYRQSLGQGLEFLIYFQGNSAPDKSGLPSDRFSAERTGGSVSTLTIQRTQQEDSAVYLCASSRGTGGEETQYFGPGTRLLVL.

This clonotype was recorded at least ten times. The J gene is TRBJ2-7, the V gene TRBV12-3 or TRBV12-4; D tentatively fits TRBD1 or TRBD2 (5 bases each). V was trimmed by 7 bases and J by 2 bases, leaving 9 bases between them. This CDR3 contains 12 residues. The CDR3 bases are TGTGCCAGCAATGGGGGAACCTACGAGCAGTACTTC. Translated: CASNGGTYEQYF.

V and J are TRBV4-3 and TRBJ2-1, with D possibly matching TRBD2 (6 bases). Germline loops: CDR1 LGHNA, CDR2 YSLEER. V lost 0 bases, J lost 6 bases, and 12 bases lay in between. This CDR3 has 15 residues. The chain's CDR3 is CASSQDLIGGNEQFF. The CDR3, as DNA: TGCGCCAGCAGCCAAGATCTGATCGGGGGCAATGAGCAGTTCTTC.

In its sample, this clonotype was seen once. The chain has TRBV7-2 and TRBJ2-7; no clear D. Germline CDR1 reads SGHTA; CDR2 reads FQGNSA. CDR3 size: 14 residues. V lost 3 bases to trimming and J lost 6 bases, with 15 bases between them. CDR3 sequence reads: CASSFAIPAGEQYF. The CDR3 region has the DNA TGTGCCAGCAGCTTCGCAATCCCAGCAGGCGAGCAGTACTTC. Based on the CDR3 plus reference TRBV7-2 and TRBJ2-7, the full variable domain is GAGVSQSPSNKVTEKGKDVELRCDPISGHTALYWYRQSLGQGLEFLIYFQGNSAPDKSGLPSDRFSAERTGGSVSTLTIQRTQQEDSAVYLCASSFAIPAGEQYFGPGTRLTVT.

This clonotype was seen more than once but under ten times. The chain recombines TRBV11-1 with TRBJ2-1, with 12 bases lining up with TRBD2. The germline V gene has CDR1 SGHAT and CDR2 FQDESV (reference sequence). There are 17 residues in the CDR3. The V and J ends lost 0 bases and 6 bases, in that order; junction bases with no gene match: 6. The CDR3 reads CASSLAVLAGGLNEQFF. DNA of the CDR3: TGTGCCAGCAGCTTAGCGGTACTAGCGGGGGGCCTCAATGAGCAGTTCTTC.

This clonotype came up many times. The chain links TRBV10-3 to TRBJ1-1, with TRBD1 matching 7 bases. Trimming took 6 bases from V and 0 from J; bases not matched to a gene: 7. CDR3 length equals 15 residues. The germline CDR1 and CDR2 sequences are ENHRY and SYGVKD. The CDR3 DNA reads as TGTGCCATCAGAACAGGGGTGGGAATGAACACTGAAGCTTTCTTT. Amino acids: CAIRTGVGMNTEAFF.

This clonotype was seen repeatedly, ten times or more. The chain uses TRBV7-2 and TRBJ2-5, with a tentative D call TRBD2 (5 bases). The CDR3 totals 11 residues. The V end lost 6 bases, the J end lost 7 bases, and 9 bases lay between the germline ends. CDR1 is SGHTA and CDR2 is FQGNSA in the germline V gene. CDR3: CASSPRGTQYF. Written as DNA, the CDR3 is TGTGCCAGCAGTCCTCGGGGGACCCAGTACTTC.